This is a list of T cell receptor beta chains from one sample in a study of T cell responses to AZD1222 COVID-19 vaccine. Produced via immunoSEQ multiplex PCR; TCRdb's table is partial and in-frame only. The data contain tens of thousands of clones, more than 85% of them singletons. This material consisted of peripheral blood, taken on day 0 of AZD1222 vaccination. The receptors derive from an adult in good health. The CDR3 runs from the conserved cysteine through the conserved F or W. The D gene is left open where the match is weak. The size entry is marked missing in some rows and otherwise reads once, few, many or a size class.

abundance | d_gene | j_gene | v_gene | CDR3aa | CDR3nt
. | . | TRBJ1-5 | TRBV24-1 | CATSDLTNNQPQHF | TGTGCCACCAGTGATTTGACTAACAATCAGCCCCAGCATTTT
. | TRBD2 | TRBJ2-1 | TRBV5-4 | CASSGTSYNEQFF | TGTGCCAGTAGCGGGACATCCTACAATGAGCAGTTCTTC
. | TRBD1 | TRBJ2-2 | TRBV5-5 | CASTAGQGGGELFF | TGTGCCAGCACCGCAGGACAGGGCGGCGGGGAGCTGTTTTTT
few | . | TRBJ1-5 | TRBV11-3 | CASSLLWGQPQHF | TGTGCCAGCAGCTTATTGTGGGGTCAGCCCCAGCATTTT
. | TRBD1 | TRBJ1-1 | TRBV5-1 | CASSRQGRVRNTEAFF | TGCGCCAGCAGCAGACAGGGGCGCGTTCGGAACACTGAAGCTTTCTTT
. | . | TRBJ2-5 | TRBV5-4 | CASSATVSQETQYF | TGTGCCAGCAGCGCGACAGTCTCCCAAGAGACCCAGTACTTC
. | . | TRBJ1-1 | TRBV12-3/TRBV12-4 | CASSLRWGTEAFF | TGTGCCAGCAGTTTGAGGTGGGGCACTGAAGCTTTCTTT
. | . | TRBJ2-5 | TRBV6-1 | CASSESGRQETQYF | TGTGCCAGCAGTGAATCAGGCAGACAAGAGACCCAGTACTTC
few | . | TRBJ1-1 | TRBV6-5 | CASSPAHVGGTEAFF | TGTGCCAGCAGTCCCGCCCATGTTGGGGGGACTGAAGCTTTCTTT
. | . | TRBJ1-2 | TRBV9 | CASSVETLDGYTF | TGTGCCAGCAGCGTAGAGACACTTGATGGCTACACCTTC
. | TRBD2 | TRBJ2-2 | TRBV7-2 | CASSLVGSGSVTGELFF | TGTGCCAGCAGCTTAGTTGGTAGCGGGAGTGTCACCGGGGAGCTGTTTTTT
. | TRBD1 | TRBJ1-4 | TRBV18 | CASSPRLQGATNEKLFF | TGTGCCAGCTCACCTAGACTACAGGGGGCTACTAATGAAAAACTGTTTTTT
. | . | TRBJ1-5 | TRBV6-6 | CASSYGGPNQPQHF | TGTGCCAGCAGTTACGGGGGGCCGAATCAGCCCCAGCATTTT
. | . | TRBJ1-2 | TRBV9 | CASSPQTSLYGYTF | TGTGCCAGCAGCCCGCAGACATCCCTCTATGGCTACACCTTC
. | . | TRBJ1-2 | TRBV28 | CASLRGTNYGYTF | TGTGCCAGCTTGAGGGGGACTAACTATGGCTACACCTTC
few | . | TRBJ1-2 | TRBV28 | CASSLRQDRLLPYGYTF | TGTGCCAGCAGTTTAAGGCAGGATCGTCTACTACCCTATGGCTACACCTTC
. | TRBD1 | TRBJ1-4 | TRBV11-2 | CASSLPGQFNEKLFF | TGTGCCAGCAGCTTACCGGGACAGTTTAATGAAAAACTGTTTTTT
. | TRBD2 | TRBJ2-3 | TRBV15 | CATSRGLAVSFTSTDTQYF | TGTGCCACCAGCAGAGGACTAGCGGTTTCCTTCACTAGCACAGATACGCAGTATTTT
. | . | TRBJ1-3 | TRBV7-8 | CASSIASPGNTIYF | TGTGCCAGCAGCATAGCCAGTCCTGGAAACACCATATATTTT
. | TRBD2 | TRBJ2-1 | TRBV24-1 | CATSDSRKTSGVRVNEQFF | TGTGCCACCAGTGATTCCCGAAAGACTAGCGGGGTACGGGTCAATGAGCAGTTCTTC
once | TRBD2 | TRBJ2-3 | TRBV9 | CASSAGLAGTDTQYF | TGTGCCAGCAGCGCTGGACTAGCGGGGACAGATACGCAGTATTTT
once | TRBD1 | TRBJ1-4 | TRBV5-4 | CASSLDRGDEKLFF | TGTGCCAGCAGCTTGGACAGGGGTGACGAAAAACTGTTTTTT
. | . | TRBJ1-1 | TRBV19 | CASSTTGLVGTEAFF | TGTGCCAGTAGTACGACAGGATTAGTGGGCACTGAAGCTTTCTTT
few | . | TRBJ2-1 | TRBV4-2 | CASSQAPDSSNEQFF | TGTGCCAGCAGCCAAGCTCCAGACAGTTCCAATGAGCAGTTCTTC
. | . | TRBJ2-3 | TRBV7-3 | CASSLTGTTQYF | TGTGCCAGCAGCTTAACCGGTACAACGCAGTATTTT
. | . | TRBJ1-4 | TRBV28 | CASSSQGLLKATTNEKLFF | TGTGCCAGCAGCTCCCAGGGTCTGCTTAAGGCCACAACTAATGAAAAACTGTTTTTT
. | . | TRBJ1-2 | TRBV2 | CASSGYWAQEGYTF | TGTGCCAGCAGTGGGTATTGGGCGCAGGAAGGCTACACCTTC
. | . | TRBJ2-3 | TRBV29-1 | CSVGGGTGDTQYF | TGCAGCGTTGGAGGTGGGACCGGGGATACGCAGTATTTT
. | . | TRBJ2-7 | TRBV5-1 | CASRGPSSYEQYF | TGCGCCAGCAGAGGCCCTAGCTCCTACGAGCAGTACTTC
. | TRBD1 | TRBJ1-2 | TRBV19 | CASSIGHDRVYYGYTF | TGTGCCAGTAGTATTGGGCACGACAGGGTTTACTATGGCTACACCTTC
. | TRBD1 | TRBJ1-2 | TRBV14 | CATSPTGGLANYGYTF | TGTGCCACCTCACCTACAGGGGGCCTAGCTAACTATGGCTACACCTTC
. | TRBD2 | TRBJ2-5 | TRBV15 | CATSRLAGGPGETQYF | TGTGCCACCAGCAGACTAGCGGGAGGGCCAGGGGAGACCCAGTACTTC
. | TRBD1 | TRBJ1-3 | TRBV5-6 | CASSLPGTVRNTIYF | TGTGCCAGCAGCTTGCCAGGGACAGTTAGAAACACCATATATTTT
once | . | TRBJ2-6 | TRBV15 | CPTSSTGDSGANVLTF | TGTCCCACCAGCAGCACTGGGGACTCTGGGGCCAACGTCCTGACTTTC
. | . | TRBJ1-1 | TRBV6-5 | CASIVTSGGTEAFF | TGTGCCAGCATTGTAACATCCGGGGGCACTGAAGCTTTCTTT
. | . | TRBJ2-7 | TRBV7-9 | CASSLRYEQYF | TGTGCCAGCAGCCTACGCTACGAGCAGTACTTC
. | . | TRBJ1-1 | TRBV7-2 | CASSLGTVTEAFF | TGTGCCAGCAGCTTAGGTACAGTCACTGAAGCTTTCTTT
. | . | TRBJ1-2 | TRBV19 | CASSIGPAGGYGYTF | TGTGCCAGTAGTATTGGGCCCGCGGGAGGCTATGGCTACACCTTC
. | TRBD2 | TRBJ2-7 | TRBV9 | CASSVSAGSAYEQYF | TGTGCCAGCAGCGTTTCAGCGGGGTCCGCCTACGAGCAGTACTTC
. | TRBD1 | TRBJ1-1 | TRBV4-3 | CASSQGDRREAFF | TGCGCCAGCAGCCAAGGGGACAGGAGGGAAGCTTTCTTT
. | . | TRBJ1-2 | TRBV30 | CAWSRDMGDTF | TGTGCCTGGAGTCGGGACATGGGAGACACCTTC
. | TRBD1 | TRBJ2-5 | TRBV30 | CAWSVLRTPGGQETQYF | TGTGCCTGGAGTGTACTGCGGACTCCAGGGGGCCAAGAGACCCAGTACTTC
. | . | TRBJ2-3 | TRBV6-1 | CASSDGQGPDTQYF | TGTGCCAGCAGTGATGGGCAGGGTCCAGATACGCAGTATTTT
many | . | TRBJ1-1 | TRBV2 | CASTRQSAPGGNTEAFF | TGTGCCAGCACCCGACAATCGGCCCCGGGAGGGAACACTGAAGCTTTCTTT
. | . | TRBJ2-5 | TRBV7-2 | CASSATASGETQYF | TGTGCCAGCAGCGCGACAGCCTCAGGGGAGACCCAGTACTTC
once | TRBD2 | TRBJ2-7 | TRBV7-6 | CASSPGIGTNYEQYF | TGTGCCAGCAGCCCCGGTATAGGGACTAACTACGAGCAGTACTTC
once | TRBD1 | TRBJ1-6 | TRBV2 | CASSPDRVKSPLHF | TGTGCCAGCAGTCCGGACAGGGTAAAGTCACCCCTCCACTTT
. | . | TRBJ2-1 | TRBV4-3 | CASSQLAASSYNEQFF | TGCGCCAGCAGCCAATTAGCGGCGAGCTCCTACAATGAGCAGTTCTTC
few | . | TRBJ1-1 | TRBV2 | CASSVLGRNTEAFF | TGTGCCAGCAGTGTTTTAGGAAGGAACACTGAAGCTTTCTTT
. | . | TRBJ2-4 | TRBV6-4 | CASSGRPVGKNIQYF | TGTGCCAGCAGCGGGCGGCCTGTCGGCAAAAACATTCAGTACTTC
few | TRBD2 | TRBJ2-7 | TRBV3-1/TRBV3-2 | CASSLRPYSGRNSYEQYF | TGTGCCAGCAGCCTTCGCCCGTATAGCGGGAGGAACTCCTACGAGCAGTACTTC
. | TRBD1 | TRBJ2-7 | TRBV5-5 | CASSQTGTDSYEQYF | TGTGCCAGCAGCCAAACCGGGACAGATAGCTACGAGCAGTACTTC
. | TRBD2 | TRBJ2-5 | TRBV6-5 | CASSLSGGRGETQYF | TGTGCCAGCAGCCTTAGCGGGGGGCGTGGAGAGACCCAGTACTTC
. | TRBD1 | TRBJ1-1 | TRBV2 | CASSPGTGFLNTEAFF | TGTGCCAGCAGCCCTGGGACAGGGTTTTTGAACACTGAAGCTTTCTTT
once | . | TRBJ1-6 | TRBV25-1 | CASSEYRTESPLHF | TGTGCCAGCAGTGAATATCGGACAGAATCACCCCTCCACTTT
. | . | TRBJ1-1 | TRBV7-9 | CASSSETPLNTEAFF | TGTGCCAGCAGCTCGGAGACACCGTTGAACACTGAAGCTTTCTTT
. | . | TRBJ1-1 | TRBV13 | CASSLSTGNTEAFF | TGTGCCAGCAGCTTATCGACGGGGAACACTGAAGCTTTCTTT
. | . | TRBJ1-1 | TRBV14 | CASSRQGGRTEAFF | TGTGCCAGCAGCCGGCAGGGAGGGCGCACTGAAGCTTTCTTT
. | . | TRBJ1-2 | TRBV7-9 | CASSLGERGYTF | TGTGCCAGCAGCTTAGGGGAAAGGGGCTACACCTTC
. | . | TRBJ2-2 | TRBV6-2/TRBV6-3 | CASSYSIGELFF | TGTGCCAGCAGTTACTCGATCGGGGAGCTGTTTTTT